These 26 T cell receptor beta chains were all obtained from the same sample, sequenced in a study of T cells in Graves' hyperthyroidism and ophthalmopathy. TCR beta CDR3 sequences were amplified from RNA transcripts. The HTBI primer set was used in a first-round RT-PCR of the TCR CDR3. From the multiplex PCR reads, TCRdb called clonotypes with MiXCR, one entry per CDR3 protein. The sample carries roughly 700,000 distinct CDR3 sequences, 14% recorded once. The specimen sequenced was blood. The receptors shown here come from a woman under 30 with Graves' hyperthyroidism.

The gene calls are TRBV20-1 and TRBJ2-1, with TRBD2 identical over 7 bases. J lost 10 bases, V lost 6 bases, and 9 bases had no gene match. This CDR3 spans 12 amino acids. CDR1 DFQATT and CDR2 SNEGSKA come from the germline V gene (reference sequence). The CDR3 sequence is CSAGGEGWEQFF. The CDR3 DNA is TGCAGTGCGGGAGGGGAGGGATGGGAGCAGTTCTTC.

In DNA, the CDR3 is TGTGCCAGCAGCCCCTACTCGGGACAGAACACTGAAGCTTTCTTT. Amino acids: CASSPYSGQNTEAFF. The chain links TRBV7-6 to TRBJ1-1, with a tentative D call TRBD1 (6 bases). The CDR3 extends over 15 amino acids. Germline V gene data show CDR1 as SGHVS and CDR2 as FNYEAQ. V was pared by 5 bases and J by 1 base, with 14 bases between. Full variable domain (outside the CDR3, taken from reference TRBV7-6 and TRBJ1-1): GAGVSQSPRYKVTKRGQDVALRCDPISGHVSLYWYRQALGQGPEFLTYFNYEAQQDKSGLPNDRFSAERPEGSISTLTIQRTEQRDSAMYRCASSPYSGQNTEAFFGQGTRLTVV.

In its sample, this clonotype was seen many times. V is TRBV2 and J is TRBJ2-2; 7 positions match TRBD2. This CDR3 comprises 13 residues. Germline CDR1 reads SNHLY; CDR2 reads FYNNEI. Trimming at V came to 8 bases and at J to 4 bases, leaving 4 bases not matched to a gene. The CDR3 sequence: CASGGRSTGELFF. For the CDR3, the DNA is TGTGCCAGCGGCGGGAGAAGCACCGGGGAGCTGTTTTTT.

CDR3 amino acids: CASSAGVRELFF. Here the CDR3 DNA reads TGTGCCAGCAGCGCGGGAGTCAGGGAGCTGTTTTTT. The chain has TRBV7-8 and TRBJ2-2, with 7 bases fitting TRBD2. This CDR3 spans 12 amino acids. Germline CDR1 SGHVS, CDR2 FQNEAQ. The ends lost 5 bases at V and 9 bases at J; junction bases unmatched: 3. Complete variable domain (other parts from reference TRBV7-8 and TRBJ2-2): GAGVSQSPRYKVAKRGQDVALRCDPISGHVSLFWYQQALGQGPEFLTYFQNEAQLDKSGLPSDRFFAERPEGSVSTLKIQRTQQEDSAVYLCASSAGVRELFFGEGSRLTVL.

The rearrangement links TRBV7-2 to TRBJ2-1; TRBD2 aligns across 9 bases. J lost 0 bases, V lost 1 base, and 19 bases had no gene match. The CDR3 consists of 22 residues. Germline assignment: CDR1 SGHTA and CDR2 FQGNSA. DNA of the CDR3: TGTGCCAGCAGCTTAGGTGGGGGGGGGGGTCTAGCGGGATCTAGCTCCTACAATGAGCAGTTCTTC. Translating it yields CASSLGGGGGLAGSSSYNEQFF.

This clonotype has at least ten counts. As DNA, the CDR3 is TGTGCCAGCACCCGATTATGGAACACTGAAGCTTTCTTT. It codes for CASTRLWNTEAFF. V and J are TRBV6-2 or TRBV6-3 and TRBJ1-1; D is unclear. Per the germline V gene, CDR1 is MNHEY and CDR2 is SVGEGT. The ends were cut back, 7 bases at V and 1 base at J, with 10 bases in the middle. CDR3 length equals 13 residues.

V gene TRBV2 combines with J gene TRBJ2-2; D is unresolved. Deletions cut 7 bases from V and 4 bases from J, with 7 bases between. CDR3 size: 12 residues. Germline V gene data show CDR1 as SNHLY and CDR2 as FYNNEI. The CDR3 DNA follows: TGTGCCAGCATGGTGAGCACCGGGGAGCTGTTTTTT. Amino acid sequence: CASMVSTGELFF.

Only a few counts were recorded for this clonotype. CDR3 in DNA: TGCGCCAGCAGCCAAGTGGCCGGCATCGGGGAGCTGTTTTTT. This sequence encodes CASSQVAGIGELFF. This sequence joins TRBV4-1 and TRBJ2-2; D gene ambiguous. The germline V gene encodes CDR1 MGHRA and CDR2 YSYEKL. V was trimmed by 1 base and J by 7 bases, leaving 10 bases between them. The CDR3 contains 14 residues.

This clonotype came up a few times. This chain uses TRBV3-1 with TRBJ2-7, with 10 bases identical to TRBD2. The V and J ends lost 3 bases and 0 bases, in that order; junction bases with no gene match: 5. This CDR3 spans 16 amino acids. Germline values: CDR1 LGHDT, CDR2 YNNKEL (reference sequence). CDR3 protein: CASSHGLAASSYEQYF. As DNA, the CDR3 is TGTGCCAGCAGCCACGGACTAGCGGCCAGCTCCTACGAGCAGTACTTC.

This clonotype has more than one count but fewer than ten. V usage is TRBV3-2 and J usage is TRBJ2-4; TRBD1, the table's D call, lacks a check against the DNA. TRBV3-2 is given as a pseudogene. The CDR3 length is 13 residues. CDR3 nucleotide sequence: TGTGCCAGCAGCCCACCGGGACGGAGCATTCAGTACTTC. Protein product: CASSPPGRSIQYF.

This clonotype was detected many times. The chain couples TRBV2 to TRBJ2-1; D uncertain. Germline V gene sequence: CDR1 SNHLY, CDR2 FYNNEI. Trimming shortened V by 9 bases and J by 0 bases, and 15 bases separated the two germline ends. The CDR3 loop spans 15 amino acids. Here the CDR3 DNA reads TGTGCCAGTGATCAAGCGACCAGCTCCTACAATGAGCAGTTCTTC. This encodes CASDQATSSYNEQFF. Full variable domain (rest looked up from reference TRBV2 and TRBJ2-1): EPEVTQTPSHQVTQMGQEVILRCVPISNHLYFYWYRQILGQKVEFLVSFYNNEISEKSEIFDDQFSVERPDGSNFTLKIRSTKLEDSAMYFCASDQATSSYNEQFFGPGTRLTVL.

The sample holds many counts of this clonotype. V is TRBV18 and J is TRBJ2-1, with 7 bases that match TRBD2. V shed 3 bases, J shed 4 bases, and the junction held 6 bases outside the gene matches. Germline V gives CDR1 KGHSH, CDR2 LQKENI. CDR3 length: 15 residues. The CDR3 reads CASSPVLAEYNEQFF. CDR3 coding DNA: TGTGCCAGCTCACCTGTCCTAGCGGAGTACAATGAGCAGTTCTTC. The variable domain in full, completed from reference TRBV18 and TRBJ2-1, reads NAGVMQNPRHLVRRRGQEARLRCSPMKGHSHVYWYRQLPEEGLKFMVYLQKENIIDESGMPKERFSAEFPKEGPSILRIQQVVRGDSAAYFCASSPVLAEYNEQFFGPGTRLTVL.

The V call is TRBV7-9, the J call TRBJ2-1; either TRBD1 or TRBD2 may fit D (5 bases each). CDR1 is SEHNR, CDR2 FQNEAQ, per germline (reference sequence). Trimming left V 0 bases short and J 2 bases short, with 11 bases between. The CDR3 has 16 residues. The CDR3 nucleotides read TGTGCCAGCAGCTTAGCGATCAAGGGACCCTACAATGAGCAGTTCTTC. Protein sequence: CASSLAIKGPYNEQFF.

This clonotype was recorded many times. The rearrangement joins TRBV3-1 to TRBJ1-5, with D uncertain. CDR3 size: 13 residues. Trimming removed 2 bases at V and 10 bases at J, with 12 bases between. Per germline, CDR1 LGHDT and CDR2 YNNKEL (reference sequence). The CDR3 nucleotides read TGTGCCAGCAGCCAACGACGGCCGTATCCCCAGCATTTT. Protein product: CASSQRRPYPQHF.

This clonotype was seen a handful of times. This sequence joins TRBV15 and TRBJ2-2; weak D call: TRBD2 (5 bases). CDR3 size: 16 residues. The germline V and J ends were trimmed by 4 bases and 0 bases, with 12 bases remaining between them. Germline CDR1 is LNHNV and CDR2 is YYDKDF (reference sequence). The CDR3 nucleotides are TGTGCCACCAGCATTCGAGCGGTAACGAACACCGGGGAGCTGTTTTTT. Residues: CATSIRAVTNTGELFF.

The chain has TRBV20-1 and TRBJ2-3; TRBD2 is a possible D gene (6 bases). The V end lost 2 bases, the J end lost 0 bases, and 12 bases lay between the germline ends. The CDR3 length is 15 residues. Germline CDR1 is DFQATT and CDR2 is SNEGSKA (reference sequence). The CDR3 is CSARSGTDSTDTQYF. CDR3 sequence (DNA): TGCAGTGCTAGATCTGGGACTGACAGCACAGATACGCAGTATTTT.

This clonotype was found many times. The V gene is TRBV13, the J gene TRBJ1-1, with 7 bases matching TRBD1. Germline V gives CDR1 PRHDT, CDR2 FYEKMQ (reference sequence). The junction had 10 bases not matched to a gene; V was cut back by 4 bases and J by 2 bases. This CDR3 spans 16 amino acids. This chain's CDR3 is CASSSGGGQSNTEAFF. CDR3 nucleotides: TGTGCCAGCAGCTCAGGCGGGGGACAGAGTAACACTGAAGCTTTCTTT.

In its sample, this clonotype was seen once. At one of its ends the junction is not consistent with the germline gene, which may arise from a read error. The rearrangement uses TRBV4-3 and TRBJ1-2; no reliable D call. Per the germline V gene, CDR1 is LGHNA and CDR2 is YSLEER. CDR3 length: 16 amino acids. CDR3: CASSQDMATSAYGHTF. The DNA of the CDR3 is TGCGCCAGCAGCCAAGATATGGCCACCTCGGCCTATGGCCACACCTTC.

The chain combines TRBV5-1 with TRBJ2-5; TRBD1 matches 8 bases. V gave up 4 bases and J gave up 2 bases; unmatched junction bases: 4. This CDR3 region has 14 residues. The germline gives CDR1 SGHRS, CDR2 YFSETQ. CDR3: CASSTGQGQETQYF. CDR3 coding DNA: TGCGCCAGCAGCACTGGACAGGGACAAGAGACCCAGTACTTC. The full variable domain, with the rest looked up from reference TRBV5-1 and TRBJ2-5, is KAGVTQTPRYLIKTRGQQVTLSCSPISGHRSVSWYQQTPGQGLQFLFEYFSETQRNKGNFPGRFSGRQFSNSRSEMNVSTLELGDSALYLCASSTGQGQETQYFGPGTRLLVL.

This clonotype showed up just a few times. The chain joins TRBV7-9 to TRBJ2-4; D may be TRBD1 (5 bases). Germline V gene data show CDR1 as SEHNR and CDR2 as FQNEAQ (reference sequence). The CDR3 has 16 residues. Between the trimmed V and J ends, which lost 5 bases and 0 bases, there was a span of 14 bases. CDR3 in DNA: TGTGCCAGCAGCCCACGGGCAGGGCTAGCCAAAAACATTCAGTACTTC. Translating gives CASSPRAGLAKNIQYF.

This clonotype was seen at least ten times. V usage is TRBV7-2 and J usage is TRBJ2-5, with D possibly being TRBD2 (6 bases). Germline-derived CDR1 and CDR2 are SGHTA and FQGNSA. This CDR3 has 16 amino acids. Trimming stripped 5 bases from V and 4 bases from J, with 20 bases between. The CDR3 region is CASSLVGGTSVETQYF. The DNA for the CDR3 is TGTGCCAGCAGCCTAGTTGGGGGGACCTCAGTAGAGACCCAGTACTTC.

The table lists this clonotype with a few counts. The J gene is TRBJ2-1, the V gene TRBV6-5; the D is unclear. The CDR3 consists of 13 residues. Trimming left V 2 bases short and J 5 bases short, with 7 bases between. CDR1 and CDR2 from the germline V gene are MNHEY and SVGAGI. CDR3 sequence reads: CASSYRTDNEQFF. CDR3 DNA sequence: TGTGCCAGCAGTTACCGTACGGACAATGAGCAGTTCTTC.

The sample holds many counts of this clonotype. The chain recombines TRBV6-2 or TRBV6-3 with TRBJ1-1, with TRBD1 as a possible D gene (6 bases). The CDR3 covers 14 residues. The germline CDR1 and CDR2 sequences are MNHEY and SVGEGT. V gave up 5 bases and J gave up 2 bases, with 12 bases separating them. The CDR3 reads CASSEYRDNTEAFF. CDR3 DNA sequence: TGTGCCAGCAGTGAATACAGGGACAACACTGAAGCTTTCTTT.

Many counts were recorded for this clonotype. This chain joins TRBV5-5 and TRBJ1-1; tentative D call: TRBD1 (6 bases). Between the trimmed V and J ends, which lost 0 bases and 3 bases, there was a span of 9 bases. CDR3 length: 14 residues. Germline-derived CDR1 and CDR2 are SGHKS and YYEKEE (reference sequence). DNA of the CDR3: TGTGCCAGCAGCTTGGAGGGGGTATACACTGAAGCTTTCTTT. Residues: CASSLEGVYTEAFF.

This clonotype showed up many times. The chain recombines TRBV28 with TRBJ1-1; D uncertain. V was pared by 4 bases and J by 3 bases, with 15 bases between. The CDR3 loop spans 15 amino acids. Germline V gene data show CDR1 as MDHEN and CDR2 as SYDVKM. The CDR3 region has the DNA TGTGCCAGCAGTTGGGGATTTGGGAGAGACACTGAAGCTTTCTTT. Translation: CASSWGFGRDTEAFF.

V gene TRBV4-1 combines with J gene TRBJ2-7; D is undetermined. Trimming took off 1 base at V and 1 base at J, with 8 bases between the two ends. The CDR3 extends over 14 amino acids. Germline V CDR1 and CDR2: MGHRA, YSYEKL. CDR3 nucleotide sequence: TGCGCCAGCAGCCAAGGACTCAGGTCCTACGAGCAGTACTTC. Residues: CASSQGLRSYEQYF.